These T cell receptor beta chains were read from a single sample in a study of blood T cell repertoires in COVID-19. Assay used: immunoSEQ multiplex PCR; TCRdb lists only in-frame clones, some missing. The sample holds under 200,000 clones, around nine tenths seen once. Sequencing was done on a sample of peripheral blood. The receptors were sampled from a man between 60 and 75 years old with COVID-19, enrolled during active disease. The CDR3 runs from the conserved cysteine through the conserved F or W. The D gene is left open where the match is weak. The size entry is marked missing in some rows and otherwise reads once, few, many or a size class.

CDR3 protein | CDR3 DNA | D gene | clone size | J gene | V gene
CASSPTGARGEAFF | TGTGCCAGCAGTCCGACAGGGGCGAGGGGTGAAGCTTTCTTT | TRBD1 | NA | TRBJ1-1 | TRBV28
CASNPTGGPGTGELFF | TGTGCCAGCAACCCGACGGGGGGGCCCGGCACCGGGGAGCTGTTTTTT | TRBD2 | NA | TRBJ2-2 | TRBV7-3
CAISERTGVQPQHF | TGTGCCATCAGTGAGAGGACAGGGGTTCAGCCCCAGCATTTT | TRBD1 | few | TRBJ1-5 | TRBV10-3
CASSPGEKRTGWSRYTF | TGTGCCAGCTCACCAGGGGAAAAACGCACGGGATGGTCACGCTACACCTTC | NA | few | TRBJ1-2 | TRBV18
CASRVRTRDHSPLHF | TGTGCCAGTAGGGTAAGGACGAGGGATCATTCACCCCTCCACTTT | NA | NA | TRBJ1-6 | TRBV19
CSVRTGANTGELFF | TGCAGCGTTCGAACAGGGGCGAACACCGGGGAGCTGTTTTTT | TRBD1 | NA | TRBJ2-2 | TRBV29-1
CASSLVVSGSYEQYF | TGTGCCAGCAGCTTAGTGGTGTCAGGATCCTACGAGCAGTACTTC | NA | NA | TRBJ2-7 | TRBV7-9
CATTGVLGEKLFF | TGTGCCACCACCGGGGTATTGGGTGAAAAACTGTTTTTT | NA | NA | TRBJ1-4 | TRBV6-5
CASSPPSSYNEQFF | TGTGCCAGCTCACCTCCCAGCTCCTACAATGAGCAGTTCTTC | NA | NA | TRBJ2-1 | TRBV18
CASSDDGQGTVAFF | TGTGCCAGCAGTGACGACGGACAGGGCACCGTTGCTTTCTTT | TRBD1 | NA | TRBJ1-1 | TRBV6-1
CASSERSSGWYEQYF | TGCGCCAGCAGCGAGAGATCCTCGGGGTGGTACGAGCAGTACTTC | NA | NA | TRBJ2-7 | TRBV5-1
CASSFDTGAGGYTF | TGTGCCAGCAGTTTCGATACAGGGGCCGGGGGCTACACCTTC | TRBD1 | NA | TRBJ1-2 | TRBV28
CAISDESLVGNTIYF | TGTGCCATCAGTGACGAGTCTCTCGTCGGAAACACCATATATTTT | NA | NA | TRBJ1-3 | TRBV10-3
CASRGRGGTEAFF | TGTGCCAGCAGGGGGCGAGGGGGAACTGAAGCTTTCTTT | NA | NA | TRBJ1-1 | TRBV7-2
CASSAADGRNTIYF | TGTGCCAGCAGCGCAGCGGACGGAAGAAACACCATATATTTT | NA | NA | TRBJ1-3 | TRBV14